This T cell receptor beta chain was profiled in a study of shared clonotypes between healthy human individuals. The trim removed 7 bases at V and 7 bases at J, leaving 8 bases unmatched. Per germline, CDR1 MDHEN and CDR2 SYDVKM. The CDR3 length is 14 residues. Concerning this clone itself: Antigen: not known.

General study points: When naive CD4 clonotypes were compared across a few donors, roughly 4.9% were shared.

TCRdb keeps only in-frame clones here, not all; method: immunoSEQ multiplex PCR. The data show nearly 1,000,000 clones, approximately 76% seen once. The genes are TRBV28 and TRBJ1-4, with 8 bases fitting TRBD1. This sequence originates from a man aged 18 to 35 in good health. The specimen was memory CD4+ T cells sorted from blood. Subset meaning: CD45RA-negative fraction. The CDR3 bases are TGTGCCAGCATCAATCAGGGGGCCAGTGAAAAACTGTTTTTT. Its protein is CASINQGASEKLFF.